This T cell receptor beta chain originates from a study of cytomegalovirus exposure and HLA in healthy donors. Across the study: Counted in an early data release were 85 million or so unique TCRs from HLA-typed donors.

The PCR used 60 Vbeta and 13 Jbeta primers. Sequencing used immunoSEQ multiplex PCR; TCRdb keeps in-frame clones, though not all of them. The sample shows 150,000 to 200,000 clones, around 76% of them seen only once. General study points: TCR beta V- and J-gene trimming was later associated with a missense DCLRE1C variant.

Points on this clone: Its antigen is not identified.

Germline CDR1 reads SQVTM; CDR2 reads ANQGSEA. Trimming at V came to 4 bases and at J to 0 bases, leaving 7 bases not matched to a gene. The CDR3 covers 17 residues. The sample taken for sequencing was PBMCs. The rearrangement links TRBV29-1 to TRBJ2-3, with 13 positions matching TRBD2. This TCR was recovered from a man aged 40-55 years in good health and CMV-seronegative. The CDR3 here is CSVVATSGRTSTDTQYF. CDR3 bases: TGCAGCGTTGTGGCGACTAGCGGGAGGACTAGCACAGATACGCAGTATTTT.